This TCR beta chain came from a study of cytomegalovirus exposure and HLA in healthy donors. Overall study results and limits: In a later analysis, common viral pathogens appeared linked to several of the most significant clusters. Prior analysis indicated that the majority of TCR beta V segments exhibited productivity approximately 87% or approximately 30% of the time.

V shed 1 base and J shed 5 bases, with 11 bases lying between them. This CDR3 region has 14 residues. Germline lookup yields CDR1 MGHRA and CDR2 YSYEKL. Turning to this clone: Its antigen is not known.

13 Jbeta primers and 60 Vbeta primers were used for the PCR. Here immunoSEQ multiplex PCR was the method, and the copy in TCRdb shows in-frame clones only, minus some. The sample lists 120,000 to 150,000 clones; 70% to 85% were seen once. Material: PBMCs. The genes are TRBV4-1 and TRBJ1-1; no clear D gene. The clonotype comes from a woman in her forties or fifties in good health and CMV-seropositive. The CDR3 region is CASSQGALRTEAFF. In DNA form, the CDR3 reads TGCGCCAGCAGCCAAGGAGCATTGAGGACTGAAGCTTTCTTT.